This T cell receptor beta chain was captured by sequencing in a study of CD8 T cells in ankylosing spondylitis. The study, taken as a whole, reports: Within matched ankylosing spondylitis synovial fluid, disease-linked clones were reportedly significantly enriched. Ankylosing spondylitis blood appeared to carry a characteristic TCR beta motif of seven to nine highly homologous variants.

Concerning this clonotype: What it recognizes is unknown. This clone may be a read error of a much larger clone one base away.

Trimming left V 0 bases short and J 7 bases short, with 13 bases between. The germline gives CDR1 SGHNT, CDR2 YYREEE (reference sequence). The CDR3 extends over 14 amino acids. TCRdb re-derived calls from the 5' RACE reads in MiXCR, one entry per CDR3 protein. The sample lists about 160,000 distinct CDR3 sequences, around a tenth occurring once. Sequenced input: blood, either unsorted or a sorted T cell fraction (not recorded which). V is TRBV5-4 and J is TRBJ1-2; D is possibly TRBD1 (5 bases). The receptor comes from a female donor with ankylosing spondylitis or in good health (not recorded which). Here the CDR3 DNA reads TGTGCCAGCAGCTTGGACAGGACGTTCTCTGGCTACACCTTC. Its protein is CASSLDRTFSGYTF. The full variable domain, its missing parts supplied by reference TRBV5-4 and TRBJ1-2, is ETGVTQSPTHLIKTRGQQVTLRCSSQSGHNTVSWYQQALGQGPQFIFQYYREEENGRGNFPPRFSGLQFPNYSSELNVNALELDDSALYLCASSLDRTFSGYTFGSGTRLTVV.